Each of the 23 T cell receptor beta chains below was sequenced from the same sample in a study of shared clonotypes between healthy human individuals. Sequencing used immunoSEQ multiplex PCR; TCRdb keeps in-frame clones, though not all of them. The sample gives 1.6 million or so clones, roughly 97% of which show up once; 1% to 1.5% is in the top ten. Sequencing was done on a sample of naive CD4+ T cells sorted from blood. Subset: CD45RA+ positively selected. The receptors shown here come from a man aged 30 to 45 in good health.

The rearrangement joins TRBV5-6 to TRBJ2-7; 8 bases are a match to TRBD1. J lost 5 bases, V lost 5 bases, and 9 bases had no gene match. Germline assignment: CDR1 SGHDT and CDR2 YYEEEE. The CDR3 spans 14 residues. The CDR3: CASREGQGIHEQYF. The CDR3 DNA sequence: TGTGCCAGCAGGGAAGGACAGGGTATCCACGAGCAGTACTTC.

The rearrangement uses TRBV5-1 and TRBJ1-2; 8 nucleotides agree with TRBD1. V lost 0 bases to trimming and J lost 2 bases; unmatched junction nucleotides: 6. This CDR3 contains 16 residues. Germline lookup yields CDR1 SGHRS and CDR2 YFSETQ. For the CDR3, the DNA is TGCGCCAGCAGCTTGGAGATCAGGGGGCCAAACTATGGCTACACCTTC. Translating it yields CASSLEIRGPNYGYTF.

The table lists this clone with a count of one. The chain is built from TRBV11-2 and TRBJ1-4; TRBD1 matches 11 bases. CDR3 length: 16 amino acids. V lost 2 bases and J lost 8; bases outside the gene matches: 7. Germline CDR1 reads SGHAT; CDR2 reads FQNNGV. The DNA of the CDR3 is TGTGCCAGCAGCTTATGGGGACAGGGGGGAGAGGAAAAACTGTTTTTT. Its translation is CASSLWGQGGEEKLFF.

The rearrangement uses TRBV5-4 and TRBJ2-2, with D perhaps TRBD1 (5 bases). The ends were cut back, 0 bases at V and 6 bases at J, with 12 bases in the middle. The CDR3 extends over 15 amino acids. Looked up from germline, CDR1 is SGHNT and CDR2 is YYREEE (reference sequence). CDR3: CASSLVGAQAGELFF. In nucleotides, the CDR3 is TGTGCCAGCAGCTTGGTTGGGGCGCAAGCCGGGGAGCTGTTTTTT.

The genes are TRBV5-1 and TRBJ2-2; TRBD2 might be the D (5 bases). The CDR3 has 16 amino acids. The V gene lost 1 base and the J gene lost 1 base, with 11 bases spanning the gap. Germline-derived CDR1 and CDR2 are SGHRS and YFSETQ. CDR3 nucleotides: TGCGCCAGCAGCTTGTCGAAAGGAGGGAACACCGGGGAGCTGTTTTTT. Translating gives CASSLSKGGNTGELFF.

CDR3 residues: CASSLGDRGLYEQYF. DNA for the CDR3: TGTGCCAGCAGCTTAGGGGACCGGGGCCTCTACGAGCAGTACTTC. V gene TRBV7-8 combines with J gene TRBJ2-7; D tentatively reads TRBD1 or TRBD2 (5 bases each). The CDR3 consists of 15 residues. Germline CDR1 reads SGHVS; CDR2 reads FQNEAQ. Trimming took 1 base from V and 3 from J, leaving 13 bases between them.

The rearrangement uses TRBV18 and TRBJ1-1; D perhaps matches TRBD1 (5 bases). CDR1 KGHSH and CDR2 LQKENI come from the germline V gene. This CDR3 region has 16 residues. V was shortened by 3 bases and J by 0 bases, with 14 bases between the two germline ends. The CDR3 region has the DNA TGTGCCAGCTCACCGAGGTACGAGACAGTGAACACTGAAGCTTTCTTT. It codes for CASSPRYETVNTEAFF.

This sequence joins TRBV29-1 and TRBJ2-1; TRBD1 aligns across 8 bases. The CDR3 loop spans 12 amino acids. With 3 bases clipped from V and 9 bases from J, the junction kept 4 bases outside the gene matches. CDR1 and CDR2 (germline): SQVTM, ANQGSEA. CDR3 region: CSVDLGTGEQFF. Written as DNA, the CDR3 is TGCAGCGTTGACCTTGGGACAGGTGAGCAGTTCTTC.

The chain joins TRBV9 to TRBJ1-5; D may be TRBD1 (6 bases). The CDR3 runs 15 residues. V was shortened by 4 bases and J by 7 bases, with 18 bases between the two germline ends. Germline V lookup: CDR1 SGDLS, CDR2 YYNGEE. CDR3 bases: TGTGCCAGCAGCCCAGGGGCAGGACTGGAGCAGCCCCAGCATTTT. This translates into CASSPGAGLEQPQHF. Together with reference TRBV9 and TRBJ1-5, the CDR3 gives the full variable domain: DSGVTQTPKHLITATGQRVTLRCSPRSGDLSVYWYQQSLDQGLQFLIQYYNGEERAKGNILERFSAQQFPDLHSELNLSSLELGDSALYFCASSPGAGLEQPQHFGDGTRLSIL.

The genes are TRBV6-5 and TRBJ2-5, with 9 bases matching TRBD1. The ends lost 6 bases at V and 6 bases at J; junction bases unmatched: 8. This CDR3 spans 14 amino acids. Germline CDR1 is MNHEY and CDR2 is SVGAGI. The CDR3 is CASSRGTGRQTQYF. CDR3 DNA: TGTGCCAGCAGCCGCGGGACAGGGAGACAGACCCAGTACTTC.

In its sample, this clone was seen once. The J gene is TRBJ2-7, the V gene TRBV28; 11 nucleotides line up with TRBD1. This CDR3 is built from 15 residues. V lost 6 bases to trimming and J lost 7 bases; unmatched junction nucleotides: 11. Germline lookup yields CDR1 MDHEN and CDR2 SYDVKM. The DNA for the CDR3 is TGTGCCAGCAGCCCCACAAAGGACAGGGGGCGAGAGCAGTACTTC. As protein: CASSPTKDRGREQYF.

This chain links TRBV11-1 with TRBJ2-7; tentatively, D is TRBD1 or TRBD2 (5 bases each). CDR3 length: 15 residues. Germline CDR1 and CDR2: SGHAT and FQDESV (reference sequence). V lost 1 base, J lost 0 bases, and 10 bases lay in between. CDR3 in DNA: TGTGCCAGCAGCTTAGGAGGGGAAACCTCCTACGAGCAGTACTTC. This codes for CASSLGGETSYEQYF.

The chain recombines TRBV30 with TRBJ2-1; 10 nucleotides line up with TRBD2. V dropped 0 bases and J dropped 5; count of bases not matched to a gene: 4. The CDR3 contains 15 residues. Germline CDR1 reads GTSNPN; CDR2 reads SVGIG (reference sequence). CDR3 DNA: TGTGCCTGGAGTGTACTAGCGGGATTCCACAATGAGCAGTTCTTC. Amino acids: CAWSVLAGFHNEQFF.

This chain joins TRBV5-1 and TRBJ2-1, with 10 bases aligning to TRBD2. The CDR3 is 14 residues long. Trimming removed 5 bases from V and 4 bases from J; junction bases left unmatched: 3. Germline V lookup: CDR1 SGHRS, CDR2 YFSETQ. The CDR3 region is CASRGTSAYNEQFF. CDR3 nucleotides: TGCGCCAGCAGAGGGACTAGCGCATACAATGAGCAGTTCTTC.

Of note for this clone: This sample also contains other DNA sequences that code for the same CDR3. CDR3 sequence: CASSFSGTNTGELFF. Written as DNA, the CDR3 is TGCGCCAGCAGCTTTAGCGGGACAAACACCGGGGAGCTGTTTTTT. This chain links TRBV5-1 with TRBJ2-2; TRBD2 matches 8 bases. The CDR3 contains 15 residues. Germline lookup yields CDR1 SGHRS and CDR2 YFSETQ. J was trimmed by 2 bases and V by 2 bases; bases with no gene match: 2.

This clone was recorded once. The chain couples TRBV7-9 to TRBJ1-1; D remains ambiguous. The germline V gene encodes CDR1 SEHNR and CDR2 FQNEAQ (reference sequence). The CDR3 sequence is 13 residues long. Trimming cost V 5 bases and J 1 base, with 8 bases left between them. Here the CDR3 DNA reads TGTGCCAGCAGCCAACAGACGAACACTGAAGCTTTCTTT. Protein sequence: CASSQQTNTEAFF.

V gene TRBV28 combines with J gene TRBJ1-3; D possibly corresponds to TRBD1 (5 bases). The CDR3 covers 15 residues. Trimming pared 5 bases from V and 3 bases from J, leaving 14 bases between. Germline loops: CDR1 MDHEN, CDR2 SYDVKM. The CDR3 coding sequence is TGTGCCAGCAGTACTCAGGGCCTCCTTGGAAACACCATATATTTT. Protein sequence: CASSTQGLLGNTIYF. Full variable domain (rest looked up from reference TRBV28 and TRBJ1-3): DVKVTQSSRYLVKRTGEKVFLECVQDMDHENMFWYRQDPGLGLRLIYFSYDVKMKEKGDIPEGYSVSREKKERFSLILESASTNQTSMYLCASSTQGLLGNTIYFGEGSWLTVV.

This clone was detected once. This rearrangement joins TRBV19 to TRBJ2-5; D ambiguous. CDR1 and CDR2 (germline): LNHDA, SQIVND (reference sequence). V shed 3 bases and J shed 2 bases, with 7 bases lying between them. CDR3 length: 13 amino acids. The CDR3 coding sequence is TGTGCCAGTAGTATGAAAGGTCAAGAGACCCAGTACTTC. The encoded protein is CASSMKGQETQYF.

The chain couples TRBV5-6 to TRBJ2-7; D unclear. V lost 1 base, J lost 3 bases, and 11 bases lay in between. The CDR3 length is 14 residues. Germline V gives CDR1 SGHDT, CDR2 YYEEEE. CDR3 DNA sequence: TGTGCCAGCAGCTTGTTCGGCCCACTCTACGAGCAGTACTTC. As protein: CASSLFGPLYEQYF.

V and J are TRBV27 and TRBJ2-7; D is uncertain. The V end was cut by 2 bases, the J end by 0 bases, with 11 bases between. The CDR3 sequence is 15 residues long. Looked up from germline, CDR1 is MNHEY and CDR2 is SMNVEV (reference sequence). The DNA of the CDR3 is TGTGCCAGCAGTTTACTGAAAACATACTCCTACGAGCAGTACTTC. Its translation is CASSLLKTYSYEQYF.

This sequence joins TRBV9 and TRBJ2-7; TRBD2 aligns across 13 bases. The length of the CDR3 is 16 residues. With V trimmed by 3 bases and J by 6 bases, 9 bases remained unmatched. From germline, CDR1 is SGDLS and CDR2 YYNGEE. The CDR3 DNA follows: TGTGCCAGCAGCGACGGGACTAGCGGGATCGGGCGCGAGCAGTACTTC. It yields the protein CASSDGTSGIGREQYF.

The J gene is TRBJ2-1, the V gene TRBV19; a weak D match, TRBD2 (6 bases). The germline V gene has CDR1 LNHDA and CDR2 SQIVND (reference sequence). This CDR3 has 10 amino acids. CDR3 nucleotide sequence: TGTGCTAGCGGCCACAATGAGCAGTTCTTC. This translates into CASGHNEQFF. Supplemented by reference TRBV19 and TRBJ2-1, the full variable domain reads DGGITQSPKYLFRKEGQNVTLSCEQNLNHDAMYWYRQDPGQGLRLIYYSQIVNDFQKGDIAEGYSVSREKKESFPLTVTSAQKNPTAFYLCASGHNEQFFGPGTRLTVL.

This rearrangement joins TRBV7-2 to TRBJ2-3; D gene uncertain. CDR1 is SGHTA and CDR2 is FQGNSA in the germline V gene. V dropped 5 bases and J dropped 4 bases, with 10 bases sitting between them. CDR3 length: 13 residues. The CDR3 sequence: CASSLGHPDTQYF. The CDR3 nucleotides read TGTGCCAGCAGCCTGGGCCACCCAGATACGCAGTATTTT.